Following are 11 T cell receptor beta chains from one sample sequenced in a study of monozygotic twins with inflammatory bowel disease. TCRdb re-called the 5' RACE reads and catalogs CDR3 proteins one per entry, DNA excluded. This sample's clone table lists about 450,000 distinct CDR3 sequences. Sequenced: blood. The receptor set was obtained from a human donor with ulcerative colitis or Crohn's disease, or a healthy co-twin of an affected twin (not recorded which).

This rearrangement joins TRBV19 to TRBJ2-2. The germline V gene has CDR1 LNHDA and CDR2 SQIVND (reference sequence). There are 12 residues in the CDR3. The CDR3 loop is CASSIEAGELFF.

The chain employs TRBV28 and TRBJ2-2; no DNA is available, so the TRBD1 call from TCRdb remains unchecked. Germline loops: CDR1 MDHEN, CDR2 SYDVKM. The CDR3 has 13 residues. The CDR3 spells CASWTANTGELFF. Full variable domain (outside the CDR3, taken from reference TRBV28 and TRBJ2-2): DVKVTQSSRYLVKRTGEKVFLECVQDMDHENMFWYRQDPGLGLRLIYFSYDVKMKEKGDIPEGYSVSREKKERFSLILESASTNQTSMYLCASWTANTGELFFGEGSRLTVL.

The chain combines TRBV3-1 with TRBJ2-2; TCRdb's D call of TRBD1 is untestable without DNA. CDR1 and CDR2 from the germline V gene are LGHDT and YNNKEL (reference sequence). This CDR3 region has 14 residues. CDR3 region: CASSHPGTTGELFF. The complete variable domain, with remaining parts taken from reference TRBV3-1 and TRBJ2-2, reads DTAVSQTPKYLVTQMGNDKSIKCEQNLGHDTMYWYKQDSKKFLKIMFSYNNKELIINETVPNRFSPKSPDKAHLNLHINSLELGDSAVYFCASSHPGTTGELFFGEGSRLTVL.

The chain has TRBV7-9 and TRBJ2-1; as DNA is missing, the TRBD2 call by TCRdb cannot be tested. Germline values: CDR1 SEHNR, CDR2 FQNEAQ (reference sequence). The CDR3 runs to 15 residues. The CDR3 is CASSLASGRANEQFF.

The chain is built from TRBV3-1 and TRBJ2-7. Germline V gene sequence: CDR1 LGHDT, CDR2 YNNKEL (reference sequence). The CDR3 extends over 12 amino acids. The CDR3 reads CASSHDITEQYF.

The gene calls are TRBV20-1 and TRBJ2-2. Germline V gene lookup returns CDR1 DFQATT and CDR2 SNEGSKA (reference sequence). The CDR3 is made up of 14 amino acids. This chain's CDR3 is CSARAAGNTGELFF.

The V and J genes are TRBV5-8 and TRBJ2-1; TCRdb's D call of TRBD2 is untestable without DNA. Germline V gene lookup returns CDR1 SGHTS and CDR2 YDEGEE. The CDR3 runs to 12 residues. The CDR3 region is CASSLERDGILF.

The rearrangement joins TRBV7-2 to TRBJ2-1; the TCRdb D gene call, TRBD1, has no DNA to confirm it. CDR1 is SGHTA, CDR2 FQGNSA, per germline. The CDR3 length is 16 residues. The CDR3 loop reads CASSLASTPGHNEQFF.

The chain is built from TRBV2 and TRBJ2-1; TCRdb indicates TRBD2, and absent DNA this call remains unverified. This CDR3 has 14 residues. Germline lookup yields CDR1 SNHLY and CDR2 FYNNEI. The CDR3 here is CASSTSGHRNEQFF.

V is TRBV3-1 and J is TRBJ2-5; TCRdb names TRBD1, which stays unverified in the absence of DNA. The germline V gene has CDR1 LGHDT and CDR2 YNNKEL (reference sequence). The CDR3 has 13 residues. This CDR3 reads CASSQELDRTQYF.

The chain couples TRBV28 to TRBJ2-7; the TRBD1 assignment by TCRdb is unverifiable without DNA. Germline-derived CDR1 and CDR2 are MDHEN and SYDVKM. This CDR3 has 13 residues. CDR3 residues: CASSSTATYEQYF.